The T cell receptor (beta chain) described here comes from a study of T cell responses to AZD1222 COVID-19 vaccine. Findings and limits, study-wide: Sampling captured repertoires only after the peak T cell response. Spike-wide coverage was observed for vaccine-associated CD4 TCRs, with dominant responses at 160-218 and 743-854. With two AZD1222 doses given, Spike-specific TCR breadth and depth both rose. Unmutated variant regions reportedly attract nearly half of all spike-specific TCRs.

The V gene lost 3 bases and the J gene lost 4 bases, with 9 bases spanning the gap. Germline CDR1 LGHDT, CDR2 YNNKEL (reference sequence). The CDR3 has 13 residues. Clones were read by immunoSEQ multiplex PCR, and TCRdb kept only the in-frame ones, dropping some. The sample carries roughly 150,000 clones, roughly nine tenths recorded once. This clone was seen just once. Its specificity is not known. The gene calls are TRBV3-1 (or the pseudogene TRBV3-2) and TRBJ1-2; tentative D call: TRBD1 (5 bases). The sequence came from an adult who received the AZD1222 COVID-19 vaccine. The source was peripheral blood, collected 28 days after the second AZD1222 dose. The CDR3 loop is CASSQAGSYGYTF. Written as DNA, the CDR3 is TGTGCCAGCAGCCAGGCAGGGAGCTATGGCTACACCTTC.